The 6 T cell receptor beta chains given below trace back to one sample, sequenced in a study of T cell responses to AZD1222 COVID-19 vaccine. The data were produced by immunoSEQ multiplex PCR, yet TCRdb's version contains in-frame clones alone and is incomplete. This table holds fewer than 110,000 clones, 90% to 95% found once. The sequencing used peripheral blood, collected 28 days after the second AZD1222 dose. These receptors were collected from an adult who received the AZD1222 COVID-19 vaccine.

This clone has just one count. The DNA of the CDR3 is TGTGCCAGCAGTTACCCCAGTCTCGGCTACACCTTC. Residues: CASSYPSLGYTF. V and J are TRBV6-2 or TRBV6-3 and TRBJ1-2, with D uncertain. Trimming left V 2 bases short and J 8 bases short, with 9 bases between. CDR3 length equals 12 residues. From germline, CDR1 is MNHEY and CDR2 SVGEGT.

This chain connects TRBV3-1 (or the pseudogene TRBV3-2) to TRBJ2-7, with 7 bases aligning to TRBD1. The germline V gene encodes CDR1 LGHDT and CDR2 YNNKEL (reference sequence). The CDR3 extends over 15 amino acids. V was pared by 4 bases and J by 3 bases, with 9 bases of the junction left unmatched. The DNA of the CDR3 is TGTGCCAGCAGCCTACAAGGGGGACAGAGCTACGAGCAGTACTTC. As protein: CASSLQGGQSYEQYF.

The chain is built from TRBV30 and TRBJ2-7; weak D call: TRBD2 (5 bases). With 3 bases removed from V and 5 bases from J, the gap between germline ends came to 17 bases. CDR1 and CDR2 from the germline V gene are GTSNPN and SVGIG (reference sequence). The CDR3 is 14 residues long. The CDR3 reads CAWSSRDSKNEQYF. DNA for the CDR3: TGTGCCTGGAGCTCCCGGGATAGTAAGAACGAGCAGTACTTC.

The chain uses TRBV28 and TRBJ2-7; maybe TRBD2 (5 bases). CDR1 MDHEN and CDR2 SYDVKM come from the germline V gene. The V and J ends lost 3 bases and 2 bases respectively, with 14 bases between them. This CDR3 region has 15 residues. The CDR3 sequence is CASSFVSGVAYEQYF. The CDR3 DNA is TGTGCCAGCAGTTTTGTAAGCGGTGTGGCCTACGAGCAGTACTTC. The full variable domain, completed using reference TRBV28 and TRBJ2-7, is DVKVTQSSRYLVKRTGEKVFLECVQDMDHENMFWYRQDPGLGLRLIYFSYDVKMKEKGDIPEGYSVSREKKERFSLILESASTNQTSMYLCASSFVSGVAYEQYFGPGTRLTVT.

The chain carries TRBV7-9 and TRBJ2-2; D uncertain. The germline V gene encodes CDR1 SEHNR and CDR2 FQNEAQ (reference sequence). The ends were cut back, 1 base at V and 6 bases at J, with 12 bases in the middle. The CDR3 consists of 15 residues. DNA of the CDR3: TGTGCCAGCAGCTTAGATCTGGGCTGGTCCGGGGAGCTGTTTTTT. Translation: CASSLDLGWSGELFF.

V gene TRBV6-5 combines with J gene TRBJ2-1; D possibly corresponds to TRBD2 (5 bases). This CDR3 region has 13 residues. CDR1 is MNHEY and CDR2 is SVGAGI in the germline V gene. Between the trimmed V and J ends, which lost 8 bases and 0 bases, there was a span of 8 bases. In DNA form, the CDR3 reads TGTGCCAGCGAGCGGTCCTCCTACAATGAGCAGTTCTTC. Translation: CASERSSYNEQFF.